This T cell receptor beta chain was retrieved from a study of somatic mutations in cytotoxic T cells in rheumatoid arthritis. Method: immunoSEQ multiplex PCR; TCRdb's copy keeps in-frame clones and lacks some. The table has about 25,000 clones, around 80% seen once; the top ten hold around 5%. The trim removed 0 bases at V and 1 base at J, leaving 6 bases unmatched. Looked up from germline, CDR1 is SGDLS and CDR2 is YYNGEE. The CDR3 is 16 amino acids. The J gene is TRBJ2-7, the V gene TRBV9, with TRBD2 identical over 8 bases. Sequencing was done on a sample of CD8+ T cells sorted from blood. The receptor was isolated from a man aged 50-59 years in good health. The CDR3 DNA follows: TGTGCCAGCAGCGTAGGAGGTAGCGGGACTTCCTACGAGCAGTACTTC. Translated: CASSVGGSGTSYEQYF.